What follows are 13 T cell receptor beta chains derived from one specimen sequenced in a study of persistence of HIV-infected CD4 T cells (TCRdb year 2020). These receptors are not linked to any known antigen. The immunoSEQ hsTCRB assay version 4, run in survey mode, was used to sequence TCRbeta repertoires from genomic DNA. Entries here come from immuneACCESS through TCRdb and include only in-frame sequences with V and J called. Some clones fail to appear in such tables; in the studies checked, an unresolved V gene covers under half of the shortfall, and the cause of the remainder is unknown. This sample has approximately 30,000 clones in its table, and 82% of those were observed once. The top ten clonotypes cover 5% to 7.5% of the sample. The treatment or condition tag for this specimen amounts to: suppressive antiretroviral therapy. Lysates of CMV-infected fibroblasts were used at about 10 ug/mL for cell stimulation. Memory CD4+ T cells that did not respond, being CD40L-negative, CD69-negative and CD45RO-high, were sorted as memory populations depleted of antigen-responding cells.

The material sequenced was CD4+ T cells sorted from PBMCs after approximately 18-hour stimulation, taken from a patient who received antiretroviral therapy. Sample cell subset or site, as interpreted from the label and publication: CD40L-CD69- CD45RO-high memory CD4 T cells not responding to CMV lysate. These receptors all come from an adult woman with HIV who was CMV-seropositive.

The chain joins TRBV12-3 or TRBV12-4 to TRBJ1-1; D not certain. The CDR3 extends over 10 amino acids. Trimming left V 2 bases short and J 10 bases short, with 5 bases between. For the CDR3, the DNA is TGTGCCAGCAGTTTAATCGTAGCTTTCTTT. Translation gives CASSLIVAFF.

This clone was observed once. The rearrangement uses TRBV5-1 and TRBJ2-1; TRBD2 matches 8 bases. With 0 bases clipped from V and 0 bases from J, the junction kept 8 bases outside the gene matches. CDR3 length: 18 amino acids. Germline-derived CDR1 and CDR2 are SGHRS and YFSETQ. The CDR3 region is CASSLDGGGPLSYNEQFF. CDR3 DNA sequence: TGCGCCAGCAGCTTGGACGGGGGGGGGCCCCTCTCCTACAATGAGCAGTTCTTC.

The rearrangement uses TRBV29-1 and TRBJ1-1, with 10 bases that match TRBD1. The germline V gene has CDR1 SQVTM and CDR2 ANQGSEA. The CDR3 spans 15 residues. V was clipped by 5 bases and J by 7 bases; unmatched bases: 13. CDR3 in DNA: TGCAGCGTTAGGACAGGGGGAAGGATAGTGGGTGAAGCTTTCTTT. It yields the protein CSVRTGGRIVGEAFF.

This sequence joins TRBV28 and TRBJ1-2; 11 bases are a match to TRBD1. Unmatched junction bases numbered 5, after V lost 6 bases and J lost 5 bases. Germline V gene lookup returns CDR1 MDHEN and CDR2 SYDVKM. CDR3 size: 14 residues. The CDR3: CASSGQGAGYGYTF. The CDR3 region has the DNA TGTGCCAGCAGCGGACAGGGGGCAGGGTATGGCTACACCTTC.

V usage is TRBV6-1 and J usage is TRBJ2-7, with D uncertain. With 3 bases removed from V and 0 bases from J, the gap between germline ends came to 24 bases. The V gene's germline CDR1 is MNHNS and CDR2 SASEGT. This CDR3 contains 19 residues. This CDR3 reads CASSDRGNPLSHYSYEQYF. In nucleotides, the CDR3 is TGTGCCAGCAGTGACCGCGGAAACCCTCTTTCCCATTACTCCTACGAGCAGTACTTC.

This sequence joins TRBV24-1 and TRBJ2-5, with 9 bases aligning to TRBD1. The CDR3 runs 13 residues. Germline-derived CDR1 and CDR2 are KGHDR and SFDVKD. Trimming cost V 9 bases and J 5 bases; bases outside gene matches: 6. This CDR3 reads CATGTGYGETQYF. The CDR3 region has the DNA TGTGCCACCGGGACAGGGTATGGGGAGACCCAGTACTTC.

This rearrangement joins TRBV3-1 (or the pseudogene TRBV3-2) to TRBJ1-6; 7 bases align to TRBD1. In germline, CDR1 is LGHDT, CDR2 YNNKEL (reference sequence). V lost 4 bases to trimming and J lost 9 bases; unmatched junction nucleotides: 9. This CDR3 contains 15 residues. The CDR3 is CASSRNRDSRSPLHF. In nucleotides, the CDR3 is TGTGCCAGCAGCCGGAATAGGGACAGTCGTTCACCCCTCCACTTT.

The chain is built from TRBV3-1 (or the pseudogene TRBV3-2) and TRBJ1-1; the D gene is possibly TRBD1 (6 bases). In germline, CDR1 is LGHDT, CDR2 YNNKEL (reference sequence). The V and J ends lost 2 bases and 0 bases respectively, with 19 bases between them. The CDR3 has 18 residues. For the CDR3, the DNA is TGTGCCAGCAGCCAAAAAACTAGGCCGGGACACCTGAACACTGAAGCTTTCTTT. Translating gives CASSQKTRPGHLNTEAFF.

The J gene is TRBJ2-7, the V gene TRBV11-3; a possible D gene is TRBD1 (5 bases). Trimming took off 3 bases at V and 2 bases at J, with 11 bases between the two ends. This CDR3 is built from 14 residues. Germline V lookup: CDR1 SGHNT, CDR2 YENEEA. The CDR3 DNA sequence: TGTGCCAGCAGCTTGGGGCGCGCGGCCTACGAGCAGTACTTC. Its translation is CASSLGRAAYEQYF. Using reference TRBV11-3 and TRBJ2-7 for the parts outside the CDR3, the full variable domain is EAGVVQSPRYKIIEKKQPVAFWCNPISGHNTLYWYLQNLGQGPELLIRYENEEAVDDSQLPKDRFSAERLKGVDSTLKIQPAELGDSAVYLCASSLGRAAYEQYFGPGTRLTVT.

The table lists this clone with a count of one. The chain combines TRBV29-1 with TRBJ2-3; D call uncertain. V was cut by 3 bases and J by 1 base, with 14 bases left in between. Looked up from germline, CDR1 is SQVTM and CDR2 is ANQGSEA. The CDR3 contains 15 residues. The CDR3 region has the DNA TGCAGCGTTGACGGACGGTGGTCGGGCACAGATACGCAGTATTTT. The encoded protein is CSVDGRWSGTDTQYF.

The gene calls are TRBV2 and TRBJ2-1, with 8 bases that match TRBD2. Germline CDR1 SNHLY, CDR2 FYNNEI. J was trimmed by 0 bases and V by 6 bases; bases with no gene match: 4. This CDR3 has 15 residues. The CDR3 region has the DNA TGTGCCAGCAGAGTACTAGCGGACTCCTACAATGAGCAGTTCTTC. As protein: CASRVLADSYNEQFF.

The rearrangement uses TRBV6-1 and TRBJ1-5, with D uncertain. The germline V and J ends were trimmed by 1 base and 0 bases, with 19 bases remaining between them. This CDR3 region has 19 residues. Germline lookup yields CDR1 MNHNS and CDR2 SASEGT. CDR3 residues: CASSEETVLAHYSNQPQHF. The CDR3 DNA sequence: TGTGCCAGCAGTGAAGAAACCGTATTGGCCCACTATAGCAATCAGCCCCAGCATTTT.

This clone was counted once. The chain employs TRBV28 and TRBJ1-2; TRBD1 agrees at 11 bases. Germline V lookup: CDR1 MDHEN, CDR2 SYDVKM. The CDR3 has 15 residues. With 1 base clipped from V and 4 bases from J, the junction kept 2 bases outside the gene matches. CDR3 residues: CASSLFGQGAYGYTF. In DNA, the CDR3 is TGTGCCAGCAGTTTATTTGGACAGGGGGCCTATGGCTACACCTTC.